This entry concerns a single T cell receptor beta chain. In generating TCR beta cDNA, 5'RACE template switching with UMIs was used. TCRdb re-called the 5' RACE reads and gives one entry per CDR3 protein, without DNA. The sample totals 350,000 to 450,000 distinct CDR3 sequences. The CDR3 totals 13 residues. Germline CDR1 and CDR2: SGHVS and FNYEAQ. The data are from a study of T cells expressing NK-cell markers. About the research overall: Eight donors were sequenced, seven testing HCMV-seropositive and one testing seronegative.

The receptor's source is a man aged 18-75 years in good health. The rearrangement uses TRBV7-6 and TRBJ1-1; the TCRdb call, TRBD1, lacks DNA for checking. The source material was blood T cells: a sorted CD56 or NKG2C T cell subset, CD4+ or CD8+ T cells, or bulk PBMC T cells (not recorded which). CDR3 region: CASSLTGETEAFF.